The entry below describes one T cell receptor beta chain. V shed 1 base and J 9 bases; nucleotides not matched to a gene: 12. Germline V gene sequence: CDR1 LGHDT, CDR2 YNNKEL (reference sequence). The CDR3 extends over 18 amino acids. Authors' methods: Nucleated cell number was recorded as an estimate derived from reference gene primer amplification. Assay used: immunoSEQ multiplex PCR; TCRdb lists only in-frame clones, some missing. Clone size and the V and J calls come from that table; the DNA yielded D and trimming. The data hold around 80,000 clones, with roughly 77% observed a single time. The data derive from a study of blood T cell repertoires in COVID-19. Background on the study: Collection of acute and convalescent COVID-19 samples took place in the United States, Italy and Spain. From T cells, B-cell-depleted T cells, or PBMCs came the material, which was cDNA or gDNA.

What was sequenced was peripheral blood. This chain uses TRBV3-1 (or the pseudogene TRBV3-2) with TRBJ2-1; 13 bases align to TRBD2. The source of this sequence is a man aged 50 to 60 with active or convalescent COVID-19. The CDR3, as DNA: TGTGCCAGCAGCCAAGGAGGAAGAACTAGCGGGGGGGTAACTGAGCAGTTCTTC. Translation gives CASSQGGRTSGGVTEQFF.